This T cell receptor beta chain was obtained from a study of blood T cell repertoires in COVID-19. Generated by immunoSEQ multiplex PCR, the TCRdb table keeps only in-frame clones and is missing some. This sample has some 150,000 clones; about 92% occur once, and the top ten carry about 1.6%. This CDR3 is 14 amino acids long. Trimming left V 3 bases short and J 4 bases short, with 10 bases between. Germline values: CDR1 MDHEN, CDR2 SYDVKM. This TCR derives from a human donor in a cohort sampled during active COVID-19. Material for sequencing was peripheral blood. The rearrangement uses TRBV28 and TRBJ1-5; unclear D gene. The CDR3, as DNA: TGTGCCAGCAGTTTTACACAGCTTAATCAGCCCCAGCATTTT. Protein: CASSFTQLNQPQHF.